A selection of T cell receptor beta chains follows, all from one sample in a study of regulatory T cells in long-lasting Graves disease. TCRdb itself ran the multiplex PCR reads through MiXCR, one entry per CDR3 protein. The repertoire includes 310,000 or so distinct CDR3 sequences, around a fifth of them detected once, and around 30% sits in the top ten. This sample comprised peripheral blood mononuclear cells (PBMCs), obtained when the disease was refractory, from a patient treated with antithyroid drugs. These receptors were collected from a female donor with Graves disease. The conserved cysteine and the conserved F or W are not part of the CDR3 here. A D gene is named only where the DNA matches it firmly.

TRBJ1-5 15 TRBV2 TRBD1 ASSRAPEQGAIQPQH
TRBJ1-5 11 TRBV7-9 . ASSLQGDQPQH
TRBJ2-2 15 TRBV28 TRBD2 ASSPWGLAGNTGELF
TRBJ1-2 12 TRBV29-1 . SVEGAVLNYGYT
TRBJ2-3 14 TRBV11-2 TRBD2 ASSSALAGRTDTQY
TRBJ2-1 13 TRBV11-2 . ASSRDILPYNEQF
TRBJ1-5 13 TRBV12-3/TRBV12-4 . ASRQSGYSNQPQH
TRBJ2-2 12 TRBV7-2 . ASSLAQGPGELF
TRBJ2-5 12 TRBV10-3 . AISEGLARETQY
TRBJ2-6 16 TRBV5-4 TRBD1 ASSGLGTGTPGANVLT
TRBJ2-5 11 TRBV20-1 . SARDPLGETQY
TRBJ1-6 11 TRBV28 . ASSLGARQPLH
TRBJ1-4 13 TRBV30 TRBD1 AWNSGTGPWEKLF
TRBJ1-1 13 TRBV5-1 . ASSSGVSLTTEAF
TRBJ1-5 12 TRBV6-1 . ASTGQGSNQPQH
TRBJ2-7 13 TRBV10-2 . ASSEPQVKGSEQY